A selection of T cell receptor beta chains follows, all from one sample in a study of OX40 agonist ivuxolimab in advanced cancers. Measured with immunoSEQ multiplex PCR; TCRdb has only the in-frame clones, and not every one. The repertoire holds about 30,000 clones, with 80% as singletons. Specimen: CD4+ or CD8+ T cells sorted from blood, collected in a trial of the OX40 agonist ivuxolimab. Source of these receptors: an adult with an advanced solid tumor such as melanoma, head and neck, liver or kidney cancer. Both conserved end residues are part of each CDR3. The order of the fields is clone size, V gene, D gene, J gene, CDR3 DNA, CDR3 protein. A D gene is named only where the DNA matches it firmly. Size tells how often a clone was seen (once, few, many) or the class of an expanded clone, and some rows leave it out.

once,TRBV30,-,TRBJ2-1,TGTGCCTGGAGAAGGGTAGTAACCAATGAGCAGTTCTTC,CAWRRVVTNEQFF
-,TRBV27,-,TRBJ2-1,TGTGCCAGCAGTTCCCGACCCTACAATGAGCAGTTCTTC,CASSSRPYNEQFF
-,TRBV2,-,TRBJ1-3,TGTGCCAGCAGTGGCGGGGGGCGTCTTGGAAACACCATATATTTT,CASSGGGRLGNTIYF
few,TRBV4-1,TRBD1,TRBJ1-6,TGCGCCAGCAGCCAAGACGACAGGGTCAATTCACCCCTCCACTTT,CASSQDDRVNSPLHF
-,TRBV2,-,TRBJ2-7,TGTGCCAGCAGTGCTGGCGTCTCCTACGAGCAGTACTTC,CASSAGVSYEQYF
-,TRBV6-6,-,TRBJ2-3,TGTGCCAGCAGACGGGGTGATACGCAGTATTTT,CASRRGDTQYF
-,TRBV12-1,-,TRBJ2-3,TGTGCCAGCAGCTTCCGCACAGATACGCAGTATTTT,CASSFRTDTQYF
-,TRBV30,-,TRBJ2-5,TGTGCCTGGACCCACCGAGGACACCCAAAAGAGACCCAGTACTTC,CAWTHRGHPKETQYF
-,TRBV6-5,-,TRBJ2-1,TGTGCCAGCAGTTACTCCCAGGGTACCTACAATGAGCAGTTCTTC,CASSYSQGTYNEQFF
-,TRBV7-9,-,TRBJ2-7,TGTGCCAGCAGCATTCAGCCTTACGAGCAGTACTTC,CASSIQPYEQYF
-,TRBV7-2,TRBD1,TRBJ1-2,TGTGCCAGCAGCTTAACATGGACAGGGAACTATGGCTACACCTTC,CASSLTWTGNYGYTF